This TCR beta chain comes out of a study of shared clonotypes between healthy human individuals. Here immunoSEQ multiplex PCR was the method, and the copy in TCRdb shows in-frame clones only, minus some. The sample lists over a million clones; 98% were seen once. Healthy HIV-negative adults with no recent acute infections or vaccinations were recruited as donors. Germline V CDR1 and CDR2: MDHEN, SYDVKM. This CDR3 is 16 amino acids long. Trimming stripped 4 bases from V and 5 bases from J, with 17 bases between. The V and J genes are TRBV28 and TRBJ2-2, with a tentative D call TRBD1 (6 bases). The source is a young man in good health. The specimen sequenced was naive CD4+ T cells sorted from blood. Subset described: CD45RA+ positively selected. CDR3 region: CASSSYRAGITGELFF. As DNA, the CDR3 is TGTGCCAGCAGTTCCTACAGGGCTGGGATTACCGGGGAGCTGTTTTTT.